A single T cell receptor beta chain is shown here with its context. This sample is drawn from a study of control samples from healthy donors and cancer patients. Sequencing used immunoSEQ multiplex PCR; TCRdb keeps in-frame clones, though not all of them. The profile shows under 200,000 clones, around 90% of them singletons. The CDR3 length is 14 residues. CDR1 MNHEY and CDR2 SVGAGI come from the germline V gene. V was clipped by 6 bases and J by 7 bases, with 16 bases between them. The J gene is TRBJ1-5, the V gene TRBV6-5; a possible D gene is TRBD1 (6 bases). Material for sequencing was blood. The sequence came from a woman aged 30 to 39 in good health. The CDR3: CASSPNRVGQPQHF. For the CDR3, the DNA is TGTGCCAGCAGCCCCAACAGGGTTGGACAGCCCCAGCATTTT.